These 20 T cell receptor beta chains share one sample of origin, sequenced in a study of blood T cell repertoires in COVID-19. The table came from immunoSEQ multiplex PCR; TCRdb's copy has only in-frame clones and leaves some out. The repertoire holds approximately 440,000 clones, with 87% as singletons. Sample: PBMCs or T cells enriched from blood (not recorded which). These receptor sequences come from a woman aged 18-29 years who had recovered from COVID-19.

This chain's CDR3 is CASSLGLVGYNEQFF. CDR3 nucleotides: TGTGCCAGCAGCTTAGGGCTAGTGGGCTACAATGAGCAGTTCTTC. The rearrangement joins TRBV7-2 to TRBJ2-1; D unclear. Trimming stripped 1 base from V and 3 bases from J, with 10 bases between. CDR3 length: 15 residues. Germline values: CDR1 SGHTA, CDR2 FQGNSA.

The gene calls are TRBV24-1 and TRBJ2-1; TRBD1 agrees at 7 bases. CDR1 KGHDR and CDR2 SFDVKD come from the germline V gene. CDR3 length equals 17 residues. V gave up 1 base and J gave up 7 bases; unmatched junction bases: 12. CDR3: CATSDFRRQGQRNEQFF. CDR3 DNA sequence: TGTGCCACCAGTGATTTCAGGAGACAGGGCCAGAGGAATGAGCAGTTCTTC.

The chain is built from TRBV7-9 and TRBJ2-7; the D is unclear. The length of the CDR3 is 13 residues. Looked up from germline, CDR1 is SEHNR and CDR2 is FQNEAQ (reference sequence). V was clipped by 5 bases and J by 4 bases, with 12 bases between them. CDR3 residues: CASSRNAGYEQYF. CDR3 DNA: TGTGCCAGCAGCCGCAACGCCGGTTACGAGCAGTACTTC. Filled out from reference TRBV7-9 and TRBJ2-7, the complete variable domain reads DTGVSQNPRHKITKRGQNVTFRCDPISEHNRLYWYRQTLGQGPEFLTYFQNEAQLEKSRLLSDRFSAERPKGSFSTLEIQRTEQGDSAMYLCASSRNAGYEQYFGPGTRLTVT.

CDR3 residues: CASSQVGLAVDTQYF. DNA for the CDR3: TGCGCCAGCAGCCAAGTTGGGCTAGCGGTTGATACGCAGTATTTT. The chain combines TRBV4-1 with TRBJ2-3; 7 positions agree with TRBD2. The CDR3 is 15 amino acids. In germline, CDR1 is MGHRA, CDR2 YSYEKL. V lost 1 base and J lost 6; bases outside the gene matches: 7.

This clone showed up just a few times. The V call is TRBV3-1 (or the pseudogene TRBV3-2), the J call TRBJ1-2; D is uncertain. V was clipped by 0 bases and J by 4 bases, with 9 bases between them. Germline lookup yields CDR1 LGHDT and CDR2 YNNKEL (reference sequence). This CDR3 region has 14 residues. The CDR3 nucleotides are TGTGCCAGCAGCCAAGAAGCCCTAACCTATGGCTACACCTTC. This translates into CASSQEALTYGYTF.

V gene TRBV18 combines with J gene TRBJ1-5; no clear D gene. V lost 3 bases and J 5 bases, leaving 11 bases between the germline ends. The CDR3 is made up of 14 amino acids. The V gene's germline CDR1 is KGHSH and CDR2 LQKENI. The DNA for the CDR3 is TGTGCCAGCTCACCCTCGGGAGGGCATCAGCCCCAGCATTTT. This codes for CASSPSGGHQPQHF.

This chain links TRBV5-5 with TRBJ2-5; D gene unclear. Germline V gene lookup returns CDR1 SGHKS and CDR2 YYEKEE (reference sequence). Trimming took 3 bases from V and 0 from J, leaving 9 bases between them. The length of the CDR3 is 14 residues. The CDR3, as DNA: TGTGCCAGCAGCTCTTTCCAGGACCAAGAGACCCAGTACTTC. It yields the protein CASSSFQDQETQYF.

This chain uses TRBV7-9 with TRBJ1-2; D remains unclear. There are 14 residues in the CDR3. Trimming removed 1 base from V and 8 bases from J, with 14 bases in between. Germline-derived CDR1 and CDR2 are SEHNR and FQNEAQ (reference sequence). The CDR3 protein is CASSLEGLRGGYTF. In DNA form, the CDR3 reads TGTGCCAGCAGCTTAGAGGGTTTACGGGGAGGCTACACCTTC.

This clone was seen a handful of times. The chain uses TRBV28 and TRBJ1-2; TRBD1 might be the D (6 bases). Germline V gene sequence: CDR1 MDHEN, CDR2 SYDVKM. The CDR3 covers 14 residues. V gave up 4 bases and J gave up 8 bases, with 17 bases separating them. The CDR3 bases are TGTGCCAGCAGTTCTCTTCCACAGGGTTGGGGCTACACCTTC. Amino acids: CASSSLPQGWGYTF.

Comment on this clone: Other DNA sequences in this specimen translate into the identical CDR3. The V gene is TRBV9, the J gene TRBJ2-3; D not resolved. In germline, CDR1 is SGDLS, CDR2 YYNGEE. The V and J ends lost 0 bases and 3 bases respectively, with 2 bases between them. The CDR3 is made up of 12 amino acids. CDR3 in amino acids: CASSVATDTQYF. The CDR3 coding sequence is TGTGCCAGCAGCGTAGCTACAGATACGCAGTATTTT.

This clone was found a few times. V usage is TRBV2 and J usage is TRBJ1-6; perhaps TRBD1 as D (5 bases). The CDR3 is made up of 16 amino acids. Trimming cost V 5 bases and J 9 bases, with 20 bases left between them. Germline CDR1 SNHLY, CDR2 FYNNEI. The CDR3 is CASSFQSGIGGSPLHF. In DNA, the CDR3 is TGTGCCAGCAGTTTCCAGTCCGGGATCGGGGGTTCACCCCTCCACTTT.

This clone was observed a few times. This sequence joins TRBV5-1 and TRBJ2-2; 8 nucleotides match TRBD2. V dropped 0 bases and J dropped 4; count of bases not matched to a gene: 5. The CDR3 extends over 16 amino acids. Germline CDR1 and CDR2: SGHRS and YFSETQ. Here the CDR3 reads CASSLVASGGTGELFF. Written as DNA, the CDR3 is TGCGCCAGCAGCTTGGTCGCGAGCGGGGGCACCGGGGAGCTGTTTTTT.

V usage is TRBV23-1 and J usage is TRBJ2-7; D may be TRBD1 (5 bases). TRBV23-1 is an ORF for which the function is uncertain. The CDR3 length is 13 residues. The V gene lost 2 bases and the J gene lost 3 bases, with 8 bases spanning the gap. The CDR3 DNA sequence: TGCGCCAGCAGTCAACCAGGGAACTACGAGCAGTACTTC. Translation: CASSQPGNYEQYF.

The V call is TRBV29-1, the J call TRBJ2-1, with unresolved D. V lost 4 bases and J 5 bases, leaving 9 bases between the germline ends. The germline CDR1 and CDR2 sequences are SQVTM and ANQGSEA. This CDR3 has 12 residues. The CDR3 sequence is CSVGGRNNEQFF. The CDR3 coding sequence is TGCAGCGTTGGTGGCAGAAACAATGAGCAGTTCTTC.

A single count supports this clone. The V and J genes are TRBV7-2 and TRBJ2-1, with TRBD2 matching 9 bases. The CDR3 loop spans 15 amino acids. V was clipped by 3 bases and J by 4 bases; unmatched bases: 4. Germline lookup yields CDR1 SGHTA and CDR2 FQGNSA. The chain's CDR3 is CASSFGTSLYNEQFF. The CDR3 DNA reads TGTGCCAGCAGCTTCGGGACTAGCCTTTACAATGAGCAGTTCTTC. The variable domain in full, with the rest retrieved from reference TRBV7-2 and TRBJ2-1, is GAGVSQSPSNKVTEKGKDVELRCDPISGHTALYWYRQSLGQGLEFLIYFQGNSAPDKSGLPSDRFSAERTGGSVSTLTIQRTQQEDSAVYLCASSFGTSLYNEQFFGPGTRLTVL.

The V call is TRBV11-2, the J call TRBJ1-6; 8 nucleotides match TRBD1. V gave up 1 base and J gave up 0 bases; unmatched junction bases: 8. Germline CDR1 and CDR2: SGHAT and FQNNGV. The CDR3 is 19 amino acids. The CDR3 nucleotides are TGTGCCAGCAGCTTAGTCGGGACAGGCTTTAGCTCCTATAATTCACCCCTCCACTTT. This gives the protein CASSLVGTGFSSYNSPLHF.

This clone was counted only a few times. This chain links TRBV7-9 with TRBJ2-1; D not resolved. The CDR3 sequence is 11 residues long. Looked up from germline, CDR1 is SEHNR and CDR2 is FQNEAQ (reference sequence). Trimming removed 5 bases from V and 5 bases from J, with 4 bases in between. The CDR3 loop is CASSLNNEQFF. The CDR3 DNA reads as TGTGCCAGCAGCCTAAACAATGAGCAGTTCTTC.

The V gene is TRBV10-3, the J gene TRBJ1-2; D gene ambiguous. Germline CDR1 reads ENHRY; CDR2 reads SYGVKD. V shed 0 bases and J shed 3 bases, with 8 bases lying between them. The CDR3 extends over 14 amino acids. DNA of the CDR3: TGTGCCATCAGTGAGTCGGGGAGGGACTATGGCTACACCTTC. Encoded protein: CAISESGRDYGYTF.

This chain uses TRBV30 with TRBJ2-5, with D hard to call. Trimming took off 2 bases at V and 2 bases at J, with 12 bases between the two ends. The CDR3 length is 14 residues. Per the germline V gene, CDR1 is GTSNPN and CDR2 is SVGIG (reference sequence). Here the CDR3 DNA reads TGTGCCTGGAGTAGGCAGGCGTCTCAAGAGACCCAGTACTTC. This translates into CAWSRQASQETQYF.

The rearrangement uses TRBV7-9 and TRBJ1-2; TRBD1 is a possible D gene (5 bases). The V end was cut by 4 bases, the J end by 2 bases, with 14 bases between. Germline CDR1 reads SEHNR; CDR2 reads FQNEAQ (reference sequence). The CDR3 is 15 residues long. CDR3 residues: CASSSSMTDNYGYTF. The CDR3 bases are TGTGCCAGCAGCTCCTCAATGACAGACAACTATGGCTACACCTTC.